The source of this TCR beta chain is a study of tumor and adjacent non-tumor tissue in lung cancer. About the research overall: Histology: 12 adenocarcinoma, a couple of squamous cell carcinoma, 1 small cell lung cancer. On average, productive TCRbeta reads reached roughly 4 million per sample. Study-level results: Top 100 clones took a larger repertoire share in normal lung. Tumor tissue had significantly higher TCR diversity than normal lung.

A modified ARM-PCR protocol with three rounds of nested PCR amplified TCRbeta. TCRdb re-called the multiplex PCR reads with MiXCR, one entry per CDR3 protein. The table records roughly 220,000 distinct CDR3 sequences, about 71% of them present only once. This clonotype was counted a single time. No antigen is known for it. No cell sorting was done before RNA was extracted from the tissue. The receptor comes from a man aged 55 to 70 with non-small cell lung cancer. Sequenced: lung tumor tissue.

The CDR3 here is CSLQNAEQFNQPQHF. CDR3 nucleotides: TGCAGTCTTCAGAATGCGGAACAGTTCAATCAGCCCCAGCATTTT. The chain recombines TRBV20-1 with TRBJ1-5; no firm D call. CDR3 length equals 15 residues. Germline V gene sequence: CDR1 DFQATT, CDR2 SNEGSKA (reference sequence). V lost 8 bases to trimming and J lost 3 bases, with 20 bases between them.